This T cell receptor beta chain was found in a study of graft-versus-host responses after intestinal transplantation. Points from the study as a whole: Allograft clonal ratios (graft-versus-host to host-versus-graft) were high in patients who had graft-donor T cell macrochimerism. Present in recipient marrow, GvH clones included some that appeared first in ileum or blood.

V lost 1 base to trimming and J lost 10 bases, with 14 bases between them. This CDR3 contains 15 residues. Germline loops: CDR1 MDHEN, CDR2 SYDVKM. About this clone: Its specificity is unknown.

Measured with immunoSEQ multiplex PCR; TCRdb has only the in-frame clones, and not every one. The top ten hold roughly 0.17% of the sample, which has some 120,000 clones, 90% seen once. The receptor comes from a human donor who received an intestinal transplant. The chain employs TRBV28 and TRBJ1-6; the D is unclear. The sample in question was unstimulated CD4+ T cells sorted from spleen or lymph node cells, obtained before intestinal transplant. The CDR3 region is CASSLYEEGMSPLHF. The DNA of the CDR3 is TGTGCCAGCAGTTTATACGAGGAAGGAATGTCACCCCTCCACTTT.